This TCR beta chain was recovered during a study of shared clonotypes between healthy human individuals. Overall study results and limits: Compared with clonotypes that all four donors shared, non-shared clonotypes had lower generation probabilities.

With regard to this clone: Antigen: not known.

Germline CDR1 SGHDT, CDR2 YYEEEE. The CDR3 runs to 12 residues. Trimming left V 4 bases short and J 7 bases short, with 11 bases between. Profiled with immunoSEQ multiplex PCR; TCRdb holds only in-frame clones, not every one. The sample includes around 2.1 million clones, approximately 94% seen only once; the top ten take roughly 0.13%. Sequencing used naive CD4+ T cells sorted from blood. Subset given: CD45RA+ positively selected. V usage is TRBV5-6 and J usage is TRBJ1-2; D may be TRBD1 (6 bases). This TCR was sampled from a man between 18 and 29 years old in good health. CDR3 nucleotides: TGTGCCAGCAGCGAGGGGGGTTTTGGCTACACCTTC. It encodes CASSEGGFGYTF.